This TCR beta chain derives from a study of tumor-infiltrating lymphocytes in primary liver carcinoma. Study-level background: Every sample contained roughly 3.65 to 7.5 million productive TCRbeta reads, and these numbers were similar from one tissue type to another. Broader study findings: Tumor-adjacent and tumor-blood pairs shared a smaller degree of overlap than tumor region pairs.

Unsorted whole blood served as the source of blood RNA, and germline DNA was extracted as well. Constant-region priming of around 490 ng total RNA yielded TCR beta cDNA. Modified slightly, ARM-PCR produced TCR beta libraries over three nested multiplex PCR rounds. With TRBV1-TRBV30 forward primers and a C-beta reverse primer, the first two PCR rounds were run for approximately 10 cycles each. Each CDR3 protein is one row after TCRdb ran MiXCR on the multiplex PCR reads. The data contain about 320,000 distinct CDR3 sequences, about 60% of them singletons. There are many counts of this clonotype. The antigen remains undetermined. The CDR3 spans 15 residues. CDR1 and CDR2 from the germline V gene are MDHEN and SYDVKM. Trimming shortened V by 7 bases and J by 1 base, and 16 bases separated the two germline ends.

Sample: peripheral blood. The receptor was isolated from a man aged 40-49 years with primary liver carcinoma and hepatitis B virus infection. The chain is built from TRBV28 and TRBJ2-5; D is ambiguous. The CDR3 DNA is TGTGCCAGCACCTCGCACACCGGATTCCAAGAGACCCAGTACTTC. It yields the protein CASTSHTGFQETQYF.